This TCR beta chain was obtained from a study of blood T cell repertoires in COVID-19. The wider study: In each case, the material was cDNA or gDNA derived from T cells, B-cell-depleted T cells, or PBMCs.

Some clones are missing from TCRdb's copy, which holds only in-frame ones; the method was immunoSEQ multiplex PCR. This table holds 150,000 to 250,000 clones, around 79% found once. Germline values: CDR1 MGHDK, CDR2 SYGVNS. V gave up 1 base and J gave up 1 base, with 8 bases separating them. CDR3 length equals 14 residues. The chain recombines TRBV25-1 with TRBJ2-7; tentatively, D is TRBD1 (5 bases). This sequence was found in a woman between 40 and 50 years old with COVID-19, enrolled during active disease. The sequenced sample was peripheral blood. The CDR3 loop is CASSESQGSYEQYF. The CDR3 nucleotides are TGTGCCAGCAGTGAATCCCAGGGATCCTACGAGCAGTACTTC.